This TCR beta chain was recorded in a study of T cell responses to AZD1222 COVID-19 vaccine. The assay was immunoSEQ multiplex PCR, and TCRdb's table has in-frame clones only and misses some. The sample holds some 120,000 clones, around nine tenths seen once. The CDR3 spans 13 residues. Germline-derived CDR1 and CDR2 are SGHRS and YFSETQ. Trimming cost V 5 bases and J 2 bases, with 10 bases left between them. The sample consisted of peripheral blood, taken on day 0 of AZD1222 vaccination. The clonotype was recovered from an adult in good health. The rearrangement uses TRBV5-1 and TRBJ1-1, with a weak D call TRBD1 (6 bases). The CDR3 coding sequence is TGCGCCAGCAGTCTGGACAGAAACACTGAAGCTTTCTTT. Translating gives CASSLDRNTEAFF.